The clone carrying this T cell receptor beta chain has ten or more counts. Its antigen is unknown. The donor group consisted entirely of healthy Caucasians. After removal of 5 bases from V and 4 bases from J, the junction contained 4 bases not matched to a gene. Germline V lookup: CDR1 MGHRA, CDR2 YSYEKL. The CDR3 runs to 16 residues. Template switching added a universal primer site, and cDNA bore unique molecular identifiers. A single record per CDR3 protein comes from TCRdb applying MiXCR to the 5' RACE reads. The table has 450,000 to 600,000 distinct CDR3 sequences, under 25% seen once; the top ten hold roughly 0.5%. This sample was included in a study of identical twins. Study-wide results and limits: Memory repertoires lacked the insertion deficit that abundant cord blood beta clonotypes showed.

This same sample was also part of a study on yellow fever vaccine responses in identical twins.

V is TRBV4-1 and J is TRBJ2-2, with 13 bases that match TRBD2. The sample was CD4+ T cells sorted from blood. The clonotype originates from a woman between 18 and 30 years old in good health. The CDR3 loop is CASSSRTSGGTGELFF. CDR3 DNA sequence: TGCGCCAGCAGCTCCAGGACTAGCGGGGGCACCGGGGAGCTGTTTTTT.